Detailed here is one T cell receptor (delta chain). This clone counts as medium-sized (0.01 to 0.1%). It lacks a known antigen. Per-base qualities were not stored, and no clone one base away is much larger. Library preparation employed RT-PCR. The data were produced on an Illumina MiSeq. TCRdb reprocessed the public reads with the caller CATT; rows with the same DNA were merged afterwards. The table for this sample lists about 2,500 delta-chain clones; roughly a fifth of them were counted only once. The biggest ten clones account for around a quarter of the sample. The sample originates from a study of gamma-delta T cells after stem cell transplantation listed by TCRdb under 2016. The CDR1 and CDR2 encoded by the germline V gene are GEAIGNYY and EKD. From the cysteine up to the phenylalanine, the CDR3 has a length of 15 residues. Only the CDR3 part of the read is kept: 45 bases, read in frame from the first base. For this chain, trimming is 0 bases at the V end and 13 bases at the J end, and the number of junction bases without a gene match is 5.

The V gene is TRDV2 and the J gene is TRDJ3; the central 10 bases match TRDD3. Sequenced material: gamma-delta T cells. This receptor was taken from a human donor. It is not recorded whose cells these are; they may come from a transplant donor. The DNA sequence is TGTGCCTGTGACACCGTGGGGGATACTCCACGACAGATGTTTTTC. Translation gives CACDTVGDTPRQMFF.